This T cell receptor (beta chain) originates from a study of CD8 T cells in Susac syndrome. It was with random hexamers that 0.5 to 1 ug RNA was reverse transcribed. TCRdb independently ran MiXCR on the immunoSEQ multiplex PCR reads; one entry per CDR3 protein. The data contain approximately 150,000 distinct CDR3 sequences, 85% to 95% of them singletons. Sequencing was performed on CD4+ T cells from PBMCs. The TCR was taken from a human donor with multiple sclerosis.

The CDR3 region is CASSYSGAGDLYEQYF. For the CDR3, the DNA is TGTGCCAGCAGTTACTCGGGAGCGGGAGACCTCTACGAGCAGTACTTC. This rearrangement joins TRBV6-5 to TRBJ2-7; the match to TRBD2 covers 8 bases. The CDR3 has 16 residues. The germline gives CDR1 MNHEY, CDR2 SVGAGI. With 0 bases clipped from V and 3 bases from J, the junction kept 7 bases outside the gene matches.